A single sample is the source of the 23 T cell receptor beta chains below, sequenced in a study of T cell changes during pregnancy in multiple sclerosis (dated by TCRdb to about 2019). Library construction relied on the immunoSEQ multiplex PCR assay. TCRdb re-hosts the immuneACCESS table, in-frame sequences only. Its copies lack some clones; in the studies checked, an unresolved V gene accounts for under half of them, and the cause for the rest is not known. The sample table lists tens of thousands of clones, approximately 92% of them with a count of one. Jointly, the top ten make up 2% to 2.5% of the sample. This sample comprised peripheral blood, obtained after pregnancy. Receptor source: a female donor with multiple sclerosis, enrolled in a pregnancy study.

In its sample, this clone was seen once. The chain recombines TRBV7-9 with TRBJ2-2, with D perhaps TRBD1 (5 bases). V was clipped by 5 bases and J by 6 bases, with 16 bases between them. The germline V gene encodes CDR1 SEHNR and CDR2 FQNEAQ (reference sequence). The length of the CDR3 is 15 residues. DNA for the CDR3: TGTGCCAGCAGCAACCCCTACAGGTTATCCGGGGAGCTGTTTTTT. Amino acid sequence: CASSNPYRLSGELFF.

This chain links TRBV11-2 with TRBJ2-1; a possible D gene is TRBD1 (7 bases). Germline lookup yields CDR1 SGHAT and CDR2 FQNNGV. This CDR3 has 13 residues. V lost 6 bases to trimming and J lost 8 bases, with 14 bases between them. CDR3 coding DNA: TGTGCCAGCAGACTTGCCAGGGGGGATGAGCAGTTCTTC. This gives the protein CASRLARGDEQFF.

The CDR3 reads CASGGTSGPYWNEQFF. The CDR3 DNA follows: TGTGCCAGCGGGGGGACTAGCGGACCCTATTGGAATGAGCAGTTCTTC. The chain employs TRBV25-1 and TRBJ2-1; 11 bases map to TRBD2. This CDR3 has 16 amino acids. CDR1 is MGHDK and CDR2 is SYGVNS in the germline V gene. V lost 8 bases and J lost 7; bases outside the gene matches: 13.

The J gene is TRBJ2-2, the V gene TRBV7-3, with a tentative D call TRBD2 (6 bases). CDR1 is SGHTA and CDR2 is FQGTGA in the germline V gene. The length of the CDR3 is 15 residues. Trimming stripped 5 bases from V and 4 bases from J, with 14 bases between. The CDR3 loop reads CASSPSLGGTGELFF. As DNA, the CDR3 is TGTGCCAGCAGCCCCTCTTTGGGGGGCACCGGGGAGCTGTTTTTT.

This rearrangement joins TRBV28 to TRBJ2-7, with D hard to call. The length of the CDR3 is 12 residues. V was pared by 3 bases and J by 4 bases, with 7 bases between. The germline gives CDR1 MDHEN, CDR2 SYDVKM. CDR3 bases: TGTGCCAGCAGTTTCAACACGTACGAGCAGTACTTC. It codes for CASSFNTYEQYF.

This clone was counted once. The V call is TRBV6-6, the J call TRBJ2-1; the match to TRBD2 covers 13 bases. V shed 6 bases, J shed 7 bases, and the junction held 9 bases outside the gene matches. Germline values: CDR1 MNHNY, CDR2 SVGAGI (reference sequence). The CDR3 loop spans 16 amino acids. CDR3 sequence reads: CASRRTSGGTQNEQFF. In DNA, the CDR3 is TGTGCCAGCAGGCGGACTAGCGGGGGTACTCAGAATGAGCAGTTCTTC.

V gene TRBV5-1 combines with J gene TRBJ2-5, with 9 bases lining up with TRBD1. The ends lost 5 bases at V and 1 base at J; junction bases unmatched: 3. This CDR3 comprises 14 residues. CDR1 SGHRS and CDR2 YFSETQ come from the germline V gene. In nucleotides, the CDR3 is TGCGCCAGCAGTTGGGGACAGGGCCAAGAGACCCAGTACTTC. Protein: CASSWGQGQETQYF.

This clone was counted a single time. The CDR3 DNA reads as TGTGCCAGCAGCGTAGGTTCAGGGACTGGAAACACCATATATTTT. Amino acid sequence: CASSVGSGTGNTIYF. V usage is TRBV7-9 and J usage is TRBJ1-3, with D tentatively TRBD1 (5 bases). V was trimmed by 5 bases and J by 2 bases, leaving 13 bases between them. CDR3 size: 15 residues. CDR1 and CDR2 from the germline V gene are SEHNR and FQNEAQ (reference sequence). Using reference TRBV7-9 and TRBJ1-3 for the parts outside the CDR3, the full variable domain is DTGVSQNPRHKITKRGQNVTFRCDPISEHNRLYWYRQTLGQGPEFLTYFQNEAQLEKSRLLSDRFSAERPKGSFSTLEIQRTEQGDSAMYLCASSVGSGTGNTIYFGEGSWLTVV.

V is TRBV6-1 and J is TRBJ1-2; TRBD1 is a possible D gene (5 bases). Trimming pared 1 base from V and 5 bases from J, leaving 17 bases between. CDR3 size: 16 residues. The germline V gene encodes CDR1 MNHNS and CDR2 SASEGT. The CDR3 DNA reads TGTGCCAGCAGTGAAGATTTGGCAGGGCGGGGGTATGGCTACACCTTC. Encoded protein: CASSEDLAGRGYGYTF.

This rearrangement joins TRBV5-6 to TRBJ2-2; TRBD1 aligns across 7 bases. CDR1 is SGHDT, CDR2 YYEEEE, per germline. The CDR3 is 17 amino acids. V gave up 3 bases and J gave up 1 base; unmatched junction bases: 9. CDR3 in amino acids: CASSYPTGSVNTGELFF. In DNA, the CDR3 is TGTGCCAGCAGCTACCCGACAGGGTCGGTGAACACCGGGGAGCTGTTTTTT.

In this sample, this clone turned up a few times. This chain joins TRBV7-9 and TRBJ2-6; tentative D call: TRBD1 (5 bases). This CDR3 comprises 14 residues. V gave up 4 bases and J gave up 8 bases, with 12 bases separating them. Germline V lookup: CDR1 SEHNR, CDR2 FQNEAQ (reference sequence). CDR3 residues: CASSSTGLTNVLTF. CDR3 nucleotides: TGTGCCAGCAGCTCCACAGGTCTCACCAACGTCCTGACTTTC. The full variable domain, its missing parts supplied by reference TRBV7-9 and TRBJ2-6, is DTGVSQNPRHKITKRGQNVTFRCDPISEHNRLYWYRQTLGQGPEFLTYFQNEAQLEKSRLLSDRFSAERPKGSFSTLEIQRTEQGDSAMYLCASSSTGLTNVLTFGAGSRLTVL.

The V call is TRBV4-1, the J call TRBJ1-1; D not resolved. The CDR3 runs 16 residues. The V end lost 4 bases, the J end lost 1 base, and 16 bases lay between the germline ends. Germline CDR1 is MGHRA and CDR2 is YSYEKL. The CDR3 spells CASSPIFREKNTEAFF. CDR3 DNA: TGCGCCAGCAGCCCTATCTTTCGAGAAAAGAACACTGAAGCTTTCTTT.

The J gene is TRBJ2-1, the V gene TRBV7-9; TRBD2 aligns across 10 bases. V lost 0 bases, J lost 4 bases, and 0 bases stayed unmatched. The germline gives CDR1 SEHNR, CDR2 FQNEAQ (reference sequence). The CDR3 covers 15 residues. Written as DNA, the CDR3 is TGTGCCAGCAGCTTAGCACTAGCGGGGTACAATGAGCAGTTCTTC. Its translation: CASSLALAGYNEQFF.

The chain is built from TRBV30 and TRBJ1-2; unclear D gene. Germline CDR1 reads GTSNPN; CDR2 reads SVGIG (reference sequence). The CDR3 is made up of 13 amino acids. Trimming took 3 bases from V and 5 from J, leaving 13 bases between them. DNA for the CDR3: TGTGCCTGGAGGTCTGCGGTCCCTTATGGCTACACCTTC. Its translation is CAWRSAVPYGYTF.

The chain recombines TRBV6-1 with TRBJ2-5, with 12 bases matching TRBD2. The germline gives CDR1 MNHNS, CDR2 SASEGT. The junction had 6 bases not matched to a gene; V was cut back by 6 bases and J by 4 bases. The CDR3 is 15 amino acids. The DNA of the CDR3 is TGTGCCAGCAGGTGGACTAGCGGGAATGGAGAGACCCAGTACTTC. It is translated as CASRWTSGNGETQYF.

The CDR3 coding sequence is TGCAGTGCTAGCCGGGACAGCCTATTTTCCGAGCAGTACTTC. The encoded protein is CSASRDSLFSEQYF. The genes are TRBV29-1 and TRBJ2-7; TRBD1 matches at 7 bases. This CDR3 comprises 14 residues. Germline V gene data show CDR1 as SQVTM and CDR2 as ANQGSEA.

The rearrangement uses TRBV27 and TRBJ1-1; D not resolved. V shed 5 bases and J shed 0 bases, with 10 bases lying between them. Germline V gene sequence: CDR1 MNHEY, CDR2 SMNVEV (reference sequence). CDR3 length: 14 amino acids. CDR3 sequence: CASSITGMNTEAFF. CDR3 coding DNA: TGTGCCAGCAGTATTACGGGGATGAACACTGAAGCTTTCTTT.

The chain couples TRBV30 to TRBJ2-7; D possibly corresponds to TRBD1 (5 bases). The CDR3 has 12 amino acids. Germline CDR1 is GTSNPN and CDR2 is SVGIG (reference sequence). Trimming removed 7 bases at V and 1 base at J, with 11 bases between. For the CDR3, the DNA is TGTGCCTTAAAAACAGGATCCTACGAGCAGTACTTC. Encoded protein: CALKTGSYEQYF.

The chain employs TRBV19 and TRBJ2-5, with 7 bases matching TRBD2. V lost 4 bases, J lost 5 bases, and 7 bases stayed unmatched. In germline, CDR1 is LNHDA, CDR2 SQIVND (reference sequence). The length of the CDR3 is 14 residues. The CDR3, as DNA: TGTGCCAGTAGTACCGGGGGGACTTGGGAGACCCAGTACTTC. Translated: CASSTGGTWETQYF.

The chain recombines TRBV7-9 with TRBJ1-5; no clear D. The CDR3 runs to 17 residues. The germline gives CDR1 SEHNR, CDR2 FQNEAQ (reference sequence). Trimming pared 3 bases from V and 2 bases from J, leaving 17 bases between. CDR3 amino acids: CASSLGTSSEGNQPQHF. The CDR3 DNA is TGTGCCAGCAGCTTGGGCACCTCCTCGGAGGGCAATCAGCCCCAGCATTTT.

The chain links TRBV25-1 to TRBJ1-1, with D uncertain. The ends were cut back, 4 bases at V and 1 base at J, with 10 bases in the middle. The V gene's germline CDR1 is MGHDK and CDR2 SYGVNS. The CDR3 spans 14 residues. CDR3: CASSVGSENTEAFF. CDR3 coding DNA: TGTGCCAGCAGTGTCGGTTCCGAGAACACTGAAGCTTTCTTT.

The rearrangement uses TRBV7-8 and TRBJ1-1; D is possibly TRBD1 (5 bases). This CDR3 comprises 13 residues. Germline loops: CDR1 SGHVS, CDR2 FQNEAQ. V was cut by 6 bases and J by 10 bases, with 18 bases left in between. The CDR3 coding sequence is TGTGCCAGCAGACGCCTAGGAGACAGTGTAGCTTTCTTT. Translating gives CASRRLGDSVAFF.

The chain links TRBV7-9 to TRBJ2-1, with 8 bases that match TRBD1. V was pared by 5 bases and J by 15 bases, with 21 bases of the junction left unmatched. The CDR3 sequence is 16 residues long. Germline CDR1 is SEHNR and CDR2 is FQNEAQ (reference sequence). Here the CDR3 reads CASSTKPGQERRGWFF. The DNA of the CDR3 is TGTGCCAGCAGCACCAAACCGGGACAGGAACGACGAGGGTGGTTCTTC.